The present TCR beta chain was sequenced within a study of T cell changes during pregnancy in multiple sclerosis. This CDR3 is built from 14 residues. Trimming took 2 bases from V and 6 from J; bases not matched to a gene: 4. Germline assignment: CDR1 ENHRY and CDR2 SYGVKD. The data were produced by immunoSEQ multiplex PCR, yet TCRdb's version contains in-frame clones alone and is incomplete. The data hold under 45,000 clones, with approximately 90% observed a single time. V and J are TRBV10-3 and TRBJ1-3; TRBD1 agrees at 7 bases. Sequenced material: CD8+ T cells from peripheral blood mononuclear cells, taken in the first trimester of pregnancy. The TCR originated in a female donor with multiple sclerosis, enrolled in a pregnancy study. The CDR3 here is CAISEGQGVNTIYF. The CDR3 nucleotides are TGTGCCATCAGTGAGGGGCAGGGGGTAAACACCATATATTTT.